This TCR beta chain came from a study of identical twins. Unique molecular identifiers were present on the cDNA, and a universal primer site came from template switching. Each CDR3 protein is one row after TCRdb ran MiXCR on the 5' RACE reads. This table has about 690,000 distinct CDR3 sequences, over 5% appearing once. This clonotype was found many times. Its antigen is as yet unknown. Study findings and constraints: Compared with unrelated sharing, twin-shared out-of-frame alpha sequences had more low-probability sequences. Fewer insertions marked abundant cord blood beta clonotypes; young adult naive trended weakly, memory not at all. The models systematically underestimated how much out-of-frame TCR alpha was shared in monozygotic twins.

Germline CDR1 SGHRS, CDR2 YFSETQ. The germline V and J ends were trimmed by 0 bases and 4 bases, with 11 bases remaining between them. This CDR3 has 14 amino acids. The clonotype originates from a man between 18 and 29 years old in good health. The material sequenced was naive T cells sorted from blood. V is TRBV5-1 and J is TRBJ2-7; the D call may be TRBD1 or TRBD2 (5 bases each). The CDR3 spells CASSLEGTEYEQYF. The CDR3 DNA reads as TGCGCCAGCAGCTTGGAAGGGACCGAGTACGAGCAGTACTTC. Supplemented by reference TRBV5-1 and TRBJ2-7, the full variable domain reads KAGVTQTPRYLIKTRGQQVTLSCSPISGHRSVSWYQQTPGQGLQFLFEYFSETQRNKGNFPGRFSGRQFSNSRSEMNVSTLELGDSALYLCASSLEGTEYEQYFGPGTRLTVT.